One sample yielded the 10 T cell receptor beta chains listed below, sequenced in a study of blood T cell repertoires in COVID-19. The repertoire was sequenced with immunoSEQ multiplex PCR; TCRdb's copy has only in-frame clones and lacks some. In the table there are fewer than 60,000 clones, roughly four fifths of which are singletons. The specimen was peripheral blood. The receptors come from an elderly man with COVID-19, enrolled during active disease.

V and J are TRBV7-9 and TRBJ1-2; tentative D call: TRBD1 (5 bases). The germline CDR1 and CDR2 sequences are SEHNR and FQNEAQ (reference sequence). The CDR3 has 14 amino acids. The V gene lost 5 bases and the J gene lost 7 bases, with 17 bases spanning the gap. The CDR3 spells CASSPIQGASGYTF. CDR3 in DNA: TGTGCCAGCAGCCCTATCCAGGGCGCTTCTGGCTACACCTTC.

For the CDR3, the DNA is TGTGCCTGGAGTGTAGGGGGCCCTGGCAATCAGCCCCAGCATTTT. Its protein product is CAWSVGGPGNQPQHF. V usage is TRBV30 and J usage is TRBJ1-5; 7 bases match TRBD1. Trimming at V came to 0 bases and at J to 2 bases, leaving 4 bases not matched to a gene. Germline V lookup: CDR1 GTSNPN, CDR2 SVGIG (reference sequence). There are 15 residues in the CDR3.

The V and J genes are TRBV7-2 and TRBJ2-7; TRBD1 matches at 10 bases. Germline loops: CDR1 SGHTA, CDR2 FQGNSA. The CDR3 extends over 13 amino acids. The V segment lost 5 bases and the J segment 5 bases; nucleotides outside the gene matches: 3. In nucleotides, the CDR3 is TGTGCCAGCAGCGGCGGGACAGGGGACGAGCAGTACTTC. This codes for CASSGGTGDEQYF. Based on the CDR3 plus reference TRBV7-2 and TRBJ2-7, the full variable domain is GAGVSQSPSNKVTEKGKDVELRCDPISGHTALYWYRQSLGQGLEFLIYFQGNSAPDKSGLPSDRFSAERTGGSVSTLTIQRTQQEDSAVYLCASSGGTGDEQYFGPGTRLTVT.

V is TRBV5-1 and J is TRBJ1-6; D ambiguous. V lost 4 bases, J lost 9 bases, and 17 bases lay in between. This CDR3 comprises 15 residues. Germline CDR1 reads SGHRS; CDR2 reads YFSETQ. The CDR3 loop reads CASSLLESSSSPLHF. CDR3 nucleotides: TGCGCCAGCAGCCTACTCGAAAGTAGCTCTTCACCCCTCCACTTT.

The J gene is TRBJ1-5, the V gene TRBV5-1; D is undetermined. The CDR3 spans 14 residues. V gave up 0 bases and J gave up 6 bases, with 10 bases separating them. Germline V gives CDR1 SGHRS, CDR2 YFSETQ. The CDR3 DNA follows: TGCGCCAGCAGCTTGGACTCGGGGAGTCAGCCCCAGCATTTT. Its translation: CASSLDSGSQPQHF. The complete variable domain, with remaining parts taken from reference TRBV5-1 and TRBJ1-5, reads KAGVTQTPRYLIKTRGQQVTLSCSPISGHRSVSWYQQTPGQGLQFLFEYFSETQRNKGNFPGRFSGRQFSNSRSEMNVSTLELGDSALYLCASSLDSGSQPQHFGDGTRLSIL.

V and J are TRBV29-1 and TRBJ1-1; D gene uncertain. Trimming left V 2 bases short and J 1 base short, with 5 bases between. Germline CDR1 SQVTM, CDR2 ANQGSEA. This CDR3 has 12 amino acids. CDR3 in DNA: TGCAGCGTTGAACGCAGGAACACTGAAGCTTTCTTT. Its protein product is CSVERRNTEAFF. Full variable domain (missing parts from reference TRBV29-1 and TRBJ1-1): SAVISQKPSRDICQRGTSLTIQCQVDSQVTMMFWYRQQPGQSLTLIATANQGSEATYESGFVIDKFPISRPNLTFSTLTVSNMSPEDSSIYLCSVERRNTEAFFGQGTRLTVV.

The chain employs TRBV27 and TRBJ1-2; perhaps TRBD1 as D (6 bases). CDR3 size: 14 residues. CDR1 is MNHEY, CDR2 SMNVEV, per germline (reference sequence). V lost 8 bases and J 8 bases, leaving 21 bases between the germline ends. CDR3 sequence: CASSIGQLDSGYTF. The CDR3 DNA follows: TGTGCCAGCTCTATTGGACAGTTGGACAGCGGCTACACCTTC.

In this sample, this clone turned up a few times. The rearrangement uses TRBV3-1 (or the pseudogene TRBV3-2) and TRBJ1-1; 8 bases match TRBD1. This CDR3 is built from 14 residues. Germline loops: CDR1 LGHDT, CDR2 YNNKEL (reference sequence). The trim removed 4 bases at V and 6 bases at J, leaving 7 bases unmatched. The CDR3 loop reads CASSLGTGGAEAFF. For the CDR3, the DNA is TGTGCCAGCAGCCTCGGGACAGGAGGAGCTGAAGCTTTCTTT.

This chain uses TRBV4-2 with TRBJ1-1; D might be TRBD1 (5 bases). In germline, CDR1 is LGHNA, CDR2 YNFKEQ. V was shortened by 3 bases and J by 0 bases, with 20 bases between the two germline ends. This CDR3 has 18 amino acids. The CDR3 here is CASSHPTGTDFMNTEAFF. The CDR3, as DNA: TGTGCCAGCAGCCACCCAACAGGTACCGACTTTATGAACACTGAAGCTTTCTTT.

This clone was picked up one time. The chain combines TRBV7-9 with TRBJ1-5, with 9 bases matching TRBD1. V shed 2 bases, J shed 3 bases, and the junction held 5 bases outside the gene matches. The CDR3 spans 16 residues. Germline loops: CDR1 SEHNR, CDR2 FQNEAQ (reference sequence). CDR3 loop: CASSLSRTGANQPQHF. The DNA for the CDR3 is TGTGCCAGCAGCTTATCCCGGACAGGGGCCAATCAGCCCCAGCATTTT.